The T cell receptor (beta chain) described here comes from a study of response to subunit inactivated influenza vaccine. This clonotype has just a few counts. No antigen is known for it. Via MiXCR, TCRdb re-called the RT-PCR reads, giving one row per CDR3 protein. This table holds about 800,000 distinct CDR3 sequences, around 21% found once. Findings and caveats of the study: After each seasonal influenza vaccination, few new T cells are recruited, the authors suggested.

V was cut by 2 bases and J by 8 bases, with 9 bases left in between. This CDR3 is 12 amino acids long. Germline CDR1 and CDR2: SGHTA and FQGNSA. The origin of this receptor is a middle-aged man who received an inactivated influenza vaccine. The rearrangement joins TRBV7-2 to TRBJ1-2; D call uncertain. Source: PBMCs from blood, taken less than 6 days after vaccination. Here the CDR3 reads CASSLSRVGYTF. The CDR3 DNA reads TGTGCCAGCAGCTTAAGTAGGGTCGGCTACACCTTC.